This passage covers 24 T cell receptor beta chains from one sample sequenced in a study of cytomegalovirus exposure and HLA in healthy donors. 13 Jbeta primers and 60 Vbeta primers were used for the PCR. The assay was immunoSEQ multiplex PCR, and TCRdb's table has in-frame clones only and misses some. The sample lists some 76,000 clones; roughly two thirds were seen once. The sequenced sample consisted of PBMCs. Source of these receptors: a man in his 60s in good health and CMV-seropositive.

The V and J genes are TRBV19 and TRBJ1-3; unclear D gene. With 6 bases removed from V and 0 bases from J, the gap between germline ends came to 12 bases. The germline V gene encodes CDR1 LNHDA and CDR2 SQIVND (reference sequence). The length of the CDR3 is 15 residues. Here the CDR3 DNA reads TGTGCCAGTAGAGACATTCTGAGCTCTGGAAACACCATATATTTT. Protein product: CASRDILSSGNTIYF.

The sample holds a few counts of this clone. The chain combines TRBV30 with TRBJ2-7, with 9 bases matching TRBD1. The J segment lost 0 bases and the V segment lost 5 bases, leaving 2 bases of the junction unmatched. From germline, CDR1 is GTSNPN and CDR2 SVGIG (reference sequence). This CDR3 is 13 amino acids long. This CDR3 reads CAWDRGDSYEQYF. Here the CDR3 DNA reads TGTGCCTGGGACAGGGGGGACTCCTACGAGCAGTACTTC. Using reference TRBV30 and TRBJ2-7 for the parts outside the CDR3, the full variable domain is SQTIHQWPATLVQPVGSPLSLECTVEGTSNPNLYWYRQAAGRGLQLLFYSVGIGQISSEVPQNLSASRPQDRQFILSSKKLLLSDSGFYLCAWDRGDSYEQYFGPGTRLTVT.

The rearrangement links TRBV27 to TRBJ2-7, with unresolved D. Between the trimmed V and J ends, which lost 6 bases and 1 base, there was a span of 10 bases. The CDR3 spans 13 residues. Germline CDR1 is MNHEY and CDR2 is SMNVEV (reference sequence). CDR3 bases: TGTGCCAGCAGCTCCTCAGGATCCTACGAGCAGTACTTC. Amino acid sequence: CASSSSGSYEQYF.

This chain joins TRBV29-1 and TRBJ1-4; D remains ambiguous. The CDR3 has 15 amino acids. The V and J ends lost 4 bases and 0 bases respectively, with 12 bases between them. Germline loops: CDR1 SQVTM, CDR2 ANQGSEA. The CDR3, as DNA: TGCAGCGTTGGTGGCACCTTGGCAACTAATGAAAAACTGTTTTTT. Amino acids: CSVGGTLATNEKLFF.

V is TRBV4-2 and J is TRBJ1-3, with D possibly matching TRBD1 (6 bases). The CDR3 loop spans 14 amino acids. Germline V gives CDR1 LGHNA, CDR2 YNFKEQ. V lost 7 bases and J lost 1, with 11 bases in between. The CDR3 bases are TGTGCCAGCACCCCAGGGGTTTCTGGAAACACCATATATTTT. This gives the protein CASTPGVSGNTIYF.

This clone occurred a few times. The chain is built from TRBV30 and TRBJ1-4, with 8 nucleotides matching TRBD1. J gave up 2 bases and V 5 bases, and 7 bases lay outside the gene matches. The CDR3 is 15 residues long. Germline CDR1 is GTSNPN and CDR2 is SVGIG (reference sequence). Here the CDR3 reads CAWGRRQGTNEKLFF. As DNA, the CDR3 is TGTGCCTGGGGAAGAAGACAGGGGACTAATGAAAAACTGTTTTTT. The full variable domain, with the rest looked up from reference TRBV30 and TRBJ1-4, is SQTIHQWPATLVQPVGSPLSLECTVEGTSNPNLYWYRQAAGRGLQLLFYSVGIGQISSEVPQNLSASRPQDRQFILSSKKLLLSDSGFYLCAWGRRQGTNEKLFFGSGTQLSVL.

The chain uses TRBV14 and TRBJ1-2, with D uncertain. V was clipped by 0 bases and J by 5 bases, with 13 bases between them. The CDR3 spans 15 residues. Germline lookup yields CDR1 SGHDN and CDR2 FVKESK. CDR3 in DNA: TGTGCCAGCAGCCAAGATGCTACAGCCCTTTATGGCTACACCTTC. This sequence encodes CASSQDATALYGYTF.

The chain has TRBV7-8 and TRBJ1-1; perhaps TRBD1 as D (5 bases). V was cut by 0 bases and J by 1 base, with 6 bases left in between. Germline-derived CDR1 and CDR2 are SGHVS and FQNEAQ. The CDR3 covers 14 residues. The CDR3 nucleotides are TGTGCCAGCAGCTTAGCAGACAGGAACACTGAAGCTTTCTTT. Translated, it gives CASSLADRNTEAFF.

With regard to this clone: The junction and the germline gene differ at one end; a read error may be behind it. This sequence joins TRBV7-9 and TRBJ2-7; D perhaps matches TRBD1 (7 bases). The CDR3 loop spans 14 amino acids. From germline, CDR1 is SEHNR and CDR2 FQNEAQ (reference sequence). DNA for the CDR3: TGTTCCAGCAGCTTTTACGGGACAGCGGGTGAGCAGTACTTC. Encoded protein: CSSSFYGTAGEQYF. Together with reference TRBV7-9 and TRBJ2-7, the CDR3 gives the full variable domain: DTGVSQNPRHKITKRGQNVTFRCDPISEHNRLYWYRQTLGQGPEFLTYFQNEAQLEKSRLLSDRFSAERPKGSFSTLEIQRTEQGDSAMYLCSSSFYGTAGEQYFGPGTRLTVT.

The genes are TRBV7-2 and TRBJ2-7; D might be TRBD1 (5 bases). Germline CDR1 and CDR2: SGHTA and FQGNSA. The CDR3 runs to 13 residues. V dropped 1 base and J dropped 1 base, with 5 bases sitting between them. CDR3 region: CASSLDRSYEQYF. The CDR3 bases are TGTGCCAGCAGCTTAGACAGGTCCTACGAGCAGTACTTC.

This chain joins TRBV6-4 and TRBJ1-1; no reliable D call. The CDR3 covers 14 residues. Germline CDR1 and CDR2: MRHNA and SNTAGT. V lost 3 bases, J lost 0 bases, and 8 bases lay in between. CDR3 amino acids: CASSESGVNTEAFF. In DNA form, the CDR3 reads TGTGCCAGCAGTGAGTCCGGTGTGAACACTGAAGCTTTCTTT.

This clone was detected a few times. V usage is TRBV6-1 and J usage is TRBJ1-2; D possibly corresponds to TRBD1 (6 bases). There are 15 residues in the CDR3. Trimming removed 4 bases from V and 6 bases from J, with 18 bases in between. In germline, CDR1 is MNHNS, CDR2 SASEGT. CDR3 bases: TGTGCCAGCAGTGCCCGGGACACCGAACATCATGGCTACACCTTC. This encodes CASSARDTEHHGYTF.

This clone was seen a single time. The CDR3 reads CASSSTSGEDTQYF. CDR3 DNA sequence: TGTGCCAGCAGTTCGACCTCAGGGGAGGATACGCAGTATTTT. This rearrangement joins TRBV13 to TRBJ2-3; D might be TRBD1 (6 bases). This CDR3 has 14 amino acids. From germline, CDR1 is PRHDT and CDR2 FYEKMQ (reference sequence). The V and J ends lost 6 bases and 6 bases respectively, with 16 bases between them.

The genes are TRBV7-2 and TRBJ2-7, with D possibly TRBD2 on 5 matching bases. The V gene lost 5 bases and the J gene lost 2 bases, with 7 bases spanning the gap. In germline, CDR1 is SGHTA, CDR2 FQGNSA. CDR3 length equals 12 residues. This CDR3 is CASSAGTYEQYF. CDR3 bases: TGTGCCAGCAGCGCCGGGACCTACGAGCAGTACTTC.

This clone occurred once. The chain joins TRBV9 to TRBJ2-2, with a possible D match to TRBD2 (5 bases). Germline-derived CDR1 and CDR2 are SGDLS and YYNGEE. CDR3 length equals 17 residues. V was shortened by 0 bases and J by 3 bases, with 15 bases between the two germline ends. The chain's CDR3 is CASSVGPGTLDTGELFF. In nucleotides, the CDR3 is TGTGCCAGCAGCGTAGGGCCGGGAACCCTCGACACCGGGGAGCTGTTTTTT.

In this sample, this clone turned up once. This chain links TRBV19 with TRBJ1-3, with D possibly being TRBD1 (5 bases). The V gene lost 8 bases and the J gene lost 0 bases, with 11 bases spanning the gap. Germline CDR1 and CDR2: LNHDA and SQIVND (reference sequence). The CDR3 runs 14 residues. The chain's CDR3 is CASAPGYSGNTIYF. CDR3 DNA: TGTGCCAGTGCGCCAGGGTACTCTGGAAACACCATATATTTT.

This clone has only a few counts. The V gene is TRBV6-5, the J gene TRBJ1-2; tentatively, D is TRBD1 (5 bases). CDR3 length: 14 amino acids. Trimming took off 5 bases at V and 7 bases at J, with 17 bases between the two ends. Looked up from germline, CDR1 is MNHEY and CDR2 is SVGAGI. CDR3 residues: CASSLQEGGSGYTF. CDR3 coding DNA: TGTGCCAGCAGTCTACAGGAGGGCGGGTCTGGCTACACCTTC.

The rearrangement uses TRBV6-1 and TRBJ1-2; tentatively, D is TRBD1 (5 bases). V lost 5 bases and J lost 1, with 5 bases in between. There are 12 residues in the CDR3. Germline V lookup: CDR1 MNHNS, CDR2 SASEGT. The CDR3 reads CASSQGNYGYTF. The DNA for the CDR3 is TGTGCCAGCAGTCAGGGTAACTATGGCTACACCTTC.

This clone came up a few times. The V and J genes are TRBV30 and TRBJ2-7; the D is unclear. Deletions cut 1 base from V and 3 bases from J, with 16 bases between. The length of the CDR3 is 15 residues. CDR1 and CDR2 from the germline V gene are GTSNPN and SVGIG (reference sequence). Here the CDR3 DNA reads TGTGCCTGGAGTGCCGGGTCCGGTTGGTACTACGAGCAGTACTTC. Its protein product is CAWSAGSGWYYEQYF.

The CDR3 DNA sequence: TGTGCCACCGCGGGACGTACCTACGAGCAGTACTTC. This gives the protein CATAGRTYEQYF. V is TRBV2 and J is TRBJ2-7; D perhaps matches TRBD2 (6 bases). This CDR3 region has 12 residues. Germline assignment: CDR1 SNHLY and CDR2 FYNNEI. The germline V and J ends were trimmed by 10 bases and 2 bases, with 12 bases remaining between them.

This clone was seen only once. The gene calls are TRBV2 and TRBJ1-5; perhaps TRBD1 as D (5 bases). CDR1 is SNHLY and CDR2 is FYNNEI in the germline V gene. The CDR3 consists of 15 residues. The ends were cut back, 3 bases at V and 2 bases at J, with 11 bases in the middle. The CDR3 nucleotides read TGTGCCAGCAGTGAGCAGGGCGCGGGCAATCAGCCCCAGCATTTT. It translates to CASSEQGAGNQPQHF.

The chain has TRBV27 and TRBJ2-7; the match to TRBD1 covers 7 bases. The J segment lost 9 bases and the V segment lost 3 bases, leaving 8 bases of the junction unmatched. The length of the CDR3 is 13 residues. Germline V gene lookup returns CDR1 MNHEY and CDR2 SMNVEV (reference sequence). The CDR3 nucleotides read TGTGCCAGCAGTTTGTACACAGGGGTCGGGCAGTACTTC. Translating gives CASSLYTGVGQYF.

This chain joins TRBV19 and TRBJ2-3; 7 bases are shared with TRBD1. Germline lookup yields CDR1 LNHDA and CDR2 SQIVND (reference sequence). V gave up 7 bases and J gave up 3 bases; unmatched junction bases: 7. CDR3 size: 14 residues. The CDR3 nucleotides are TGTGCCAGTACCAACAGGGGTGGTACAGATACGCAGTATTTT. It encodes CASTNRGGTDTQYF.

The J gene is TRBJ2-1, the V gene TRBV2, with 11 bases matching TRBD2. The CDR3 consists of 14 residues. Germline trimming cut 7 bases from V and 5 bases from J; bases unmatched to any gene: 4. Germline V gene sequence: CDR1 SNHLY, CDR2 FYNNEI. The CDR3 DNA is TGTGCCAGCATTCTAGCGGGGGGTAACAATGAGCAGTTCTTC. Its translation is CASILAGGNNEQFF.